This T cell receptor (beta chain) is drawn from a study of cytomegalovirus exposure and HLA in healthy donors. About the research overall: A preliminary data release comprised tens of millions of unique TCRs obtained from HLA-typed donors.

13 Jbeta primers and 60 Vbeta primers were used for the PCR. Assay used: immunoSEQ multiplex PCR; TCRdb lists only in-frame clones, some missing. The table has about 160,000 clones, approximately 80% seen once. The sequenced material came from PBMCs. The TCR comes from a man aged 50 to 59 in good health and CMV-seropositive.

CDR3: CASSQGRYYGYTF. The CDR3 bases are TGTGCCAGCAGCCAAGGCAGGTACTATGGCTACACCTTC. The chain carries TRBV14 and TRBJ1-2; no firm D call. Trimming left V 1 base short and J 3 bases short, with 6 bases between. The CDR3 has 13 amino acids. Germline loops: CDR1 SGHDN, CDR2 FVKESK.